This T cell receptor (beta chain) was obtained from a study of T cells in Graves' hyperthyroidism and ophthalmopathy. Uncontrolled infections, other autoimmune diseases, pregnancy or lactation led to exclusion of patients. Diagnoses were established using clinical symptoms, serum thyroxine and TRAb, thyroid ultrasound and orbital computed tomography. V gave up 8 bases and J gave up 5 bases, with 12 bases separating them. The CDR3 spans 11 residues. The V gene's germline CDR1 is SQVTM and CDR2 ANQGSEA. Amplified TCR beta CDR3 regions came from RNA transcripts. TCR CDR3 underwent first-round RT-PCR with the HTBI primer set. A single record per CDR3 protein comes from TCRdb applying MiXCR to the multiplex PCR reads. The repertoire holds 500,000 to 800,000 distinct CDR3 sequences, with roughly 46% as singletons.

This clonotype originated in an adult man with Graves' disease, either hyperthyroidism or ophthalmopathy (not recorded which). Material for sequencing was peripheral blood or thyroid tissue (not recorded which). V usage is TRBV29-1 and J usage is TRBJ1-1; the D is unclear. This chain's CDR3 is CSLMGLTEAFF. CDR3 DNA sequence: TGCAGCTTAATGGGTTTAACTGAAGCTTTCTTT.